This T cell receptor (beta chain) was captured in a study of shared clonotypes between healthy human individuals. Points from the study as a whole: Non-shared clonotypes were found to have lower generation probabilities than the clonotypes that were shared by all four of the sorted-subset donors.

As concerns this clone: What it binds is not known.

In the original processing: Owing to the provision of junction-only sequences devoid of quality scores by immunoSEQ, filtering differed. Using immunoSEQ multiplex PCR, the repertoire was profiled, and TCRdb retains in-frame clones only, with some absent. Clone size and the V and J calls come from that table; the DNA yielded D and trimming. The top ten hold approximately 1.8% of the sample, which has roughly 760,000 clones, around 67% seen once. The CDR3 runs 16 residues. Germline V gene data show CDR1 as KGHSH and CDR2 as LQKENI. V gave up 3 bases and J gave up 4 bases, with 18 bases separating them.

The chain combines TRBV18 with TRBJ1-1; D is possibly TRBD1 (5 bases). Sequencing was done on a sample of memory CD4+ T cells sorted from blood. The subset is: CD45RA-negative fraction. This TCR derives from a woman aged 25 to 39 in good health. CDR3 residues: CASSPREGRAGTEAFF. CDR3 DNA sequence: TGTGCCAGCTCACCCCGCGAGGGCAGGGCGGGCACTGAAGCTTTCTTT.